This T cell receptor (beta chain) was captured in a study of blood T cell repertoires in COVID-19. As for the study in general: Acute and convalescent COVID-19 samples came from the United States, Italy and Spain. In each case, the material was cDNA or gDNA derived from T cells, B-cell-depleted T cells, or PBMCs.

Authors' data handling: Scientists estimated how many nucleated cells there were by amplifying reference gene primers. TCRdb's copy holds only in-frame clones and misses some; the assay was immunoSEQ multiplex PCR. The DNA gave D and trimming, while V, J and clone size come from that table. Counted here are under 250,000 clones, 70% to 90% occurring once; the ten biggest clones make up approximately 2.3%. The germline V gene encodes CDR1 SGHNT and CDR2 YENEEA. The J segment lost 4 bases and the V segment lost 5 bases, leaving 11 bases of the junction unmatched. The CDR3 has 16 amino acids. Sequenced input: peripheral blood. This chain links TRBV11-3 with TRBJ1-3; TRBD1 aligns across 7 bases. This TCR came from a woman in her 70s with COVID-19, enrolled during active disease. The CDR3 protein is CASSLRGGQQGNTIYF. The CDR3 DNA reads TGTGCCAGCAGCCTCCGTGGGGGACAGCAGGGAAACACCATATATTTT.